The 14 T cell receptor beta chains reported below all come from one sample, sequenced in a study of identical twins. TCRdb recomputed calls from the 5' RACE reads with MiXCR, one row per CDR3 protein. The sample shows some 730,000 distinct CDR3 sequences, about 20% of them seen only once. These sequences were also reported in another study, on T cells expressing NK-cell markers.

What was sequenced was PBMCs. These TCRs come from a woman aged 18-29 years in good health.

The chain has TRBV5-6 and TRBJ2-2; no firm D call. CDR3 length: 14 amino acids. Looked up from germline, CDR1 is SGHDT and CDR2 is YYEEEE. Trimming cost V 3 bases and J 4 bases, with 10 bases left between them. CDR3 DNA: TGTGCCAGCAGCTCCGGGCTAACCACCGGGGAGCTGTTTTTT. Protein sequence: CASSSGLTTGELFF.

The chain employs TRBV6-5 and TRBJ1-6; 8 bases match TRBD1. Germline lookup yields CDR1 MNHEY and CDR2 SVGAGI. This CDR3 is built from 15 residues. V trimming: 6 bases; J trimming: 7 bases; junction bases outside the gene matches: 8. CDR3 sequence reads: CASSLQGVENSPLHF. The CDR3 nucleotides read TGTGCCAGCAGCTTACAGGGGGTTGAAAATTCACCCCTCCACTTT.

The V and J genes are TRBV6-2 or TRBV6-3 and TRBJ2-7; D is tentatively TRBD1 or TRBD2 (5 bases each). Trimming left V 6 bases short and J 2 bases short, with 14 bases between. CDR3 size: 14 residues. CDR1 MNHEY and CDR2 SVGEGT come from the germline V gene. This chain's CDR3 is CASRWDGETYEQYF. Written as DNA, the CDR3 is TGTGCCAGCAGGTGGGACGGCGAAACCTACGAGCAGTACTTC.

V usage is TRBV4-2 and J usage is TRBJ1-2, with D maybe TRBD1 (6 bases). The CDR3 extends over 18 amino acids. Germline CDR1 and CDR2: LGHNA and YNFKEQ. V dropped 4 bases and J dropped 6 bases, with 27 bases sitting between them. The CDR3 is CASSRTLGEGGTPNGYTF. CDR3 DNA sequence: TGTGCCAGCAGCCGAACTTTAGGAGAAGGAGGGACACCCAATGGCTACACCTTC.

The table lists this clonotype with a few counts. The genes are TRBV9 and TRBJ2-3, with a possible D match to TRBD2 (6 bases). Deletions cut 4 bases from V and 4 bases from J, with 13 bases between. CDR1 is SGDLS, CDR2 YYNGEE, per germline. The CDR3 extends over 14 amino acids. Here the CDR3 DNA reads TGTGCCAGCAGCCCCCGGAGGGTAGCAGATACGCAGTATTTT. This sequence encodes CASSPRRVADTQYF.

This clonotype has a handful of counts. The CDR3 sequence is CSAQEGGRRLQAFF. The CDR3 DNA reads TGCAGTGCTCAAGAGGGAGGGAGACGGCTCCAAGCTTTCTTT. This chain joins TRBV20-1 and TRBJ1-1, with D unresolved. V lost 5 bases, J lost 9 bases, and 22 bases lay in between. Germline lookup yields CDR1 DFQATT and CDR2 SNEGSKA (reference sequence). The CDR3 spans 14 residues.

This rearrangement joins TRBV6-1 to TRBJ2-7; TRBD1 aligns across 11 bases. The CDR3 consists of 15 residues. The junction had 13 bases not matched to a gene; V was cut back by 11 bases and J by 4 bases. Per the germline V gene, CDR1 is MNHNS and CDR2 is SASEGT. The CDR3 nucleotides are TGTGCCGTGGCGACCGGGACAGGGGGGGTTTACGAGCAGTACTTC. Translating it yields CAVATGTGGVYEQYF.

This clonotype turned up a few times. CDR3 nucleotides: TGTGCCACCAGTGACCCGATCCTGGAGACCCAGTACTTC. Protein: CATSDPILETQYF. J is TRBJ2-5 and V is TRBV24-1; D remains unclear. Per germline, CDR1 KGHDR and CDR2 SFDVKD. Trimming removed 4 bases from V and 5 bases from J, with 10 bases in between. CDR3 length equals 13 residues.

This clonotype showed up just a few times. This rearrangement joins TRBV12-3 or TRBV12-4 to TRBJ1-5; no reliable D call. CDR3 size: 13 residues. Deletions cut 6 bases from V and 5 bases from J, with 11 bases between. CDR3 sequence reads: CASRREFYQPQHF. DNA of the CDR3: TGTGCCAGCAGGAGGGAGTTCTATCAGCCCCAGCATTTT.

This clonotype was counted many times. The CDR3 DNA sequence: TGCAGTGCTAGTGGGACCGACAGGGTGGGGCAGTTCTTC. It specifies CSASGTDRVGQFF. The chain has TRBV20-1 and TRBJ2-1, with TRBD1 matching 7 bases. With 3 bases clipped from V and 12 bases from J, the junction kept 11 bases outside the gene matches. There are 13 residues in the CDR3. CDR1 and CDR2 from the germline V gene are DFQATT and SNEGSKA (reference sequence).

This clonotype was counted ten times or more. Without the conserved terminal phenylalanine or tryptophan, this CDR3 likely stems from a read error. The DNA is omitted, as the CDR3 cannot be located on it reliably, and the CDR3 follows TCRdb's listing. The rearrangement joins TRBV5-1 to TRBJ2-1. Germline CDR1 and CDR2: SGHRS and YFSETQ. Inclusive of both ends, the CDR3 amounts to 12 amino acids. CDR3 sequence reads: CASSLGTGFVSL.

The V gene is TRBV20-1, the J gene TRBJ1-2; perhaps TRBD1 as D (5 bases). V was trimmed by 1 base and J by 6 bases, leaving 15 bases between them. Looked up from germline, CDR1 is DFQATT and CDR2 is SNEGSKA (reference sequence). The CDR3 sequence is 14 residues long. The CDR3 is CSARVQPGGDGYTF. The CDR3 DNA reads TGCAGTGCTAGAGTACAGCCCGGGGGTGATGGCTACACCTTC.

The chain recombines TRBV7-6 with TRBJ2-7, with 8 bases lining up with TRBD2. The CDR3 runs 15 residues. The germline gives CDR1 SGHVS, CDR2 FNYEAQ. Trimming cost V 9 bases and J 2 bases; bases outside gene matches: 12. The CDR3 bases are TGTGCCAGTAGTGGGACACGGGAGGGGGCCTACGAGCAGTACTTC. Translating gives CASSGTREGAYEQYF.

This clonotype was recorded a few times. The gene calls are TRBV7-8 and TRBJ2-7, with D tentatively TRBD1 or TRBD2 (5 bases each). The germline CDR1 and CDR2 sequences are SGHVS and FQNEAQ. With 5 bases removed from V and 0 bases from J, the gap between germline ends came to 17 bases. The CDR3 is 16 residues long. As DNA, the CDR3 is TGTGCCAGCAGCGGACACCGGGAAAAAACCTCCTACGAGCAGTACTTC. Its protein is CASSGHREKTSYEQYF. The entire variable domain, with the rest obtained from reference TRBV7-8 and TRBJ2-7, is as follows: GAGVSQSPRYKVAKRGQDVALRCDPISGHVSLFWYQQALGQGPEFLTYFQNEAQLDKSGLPSDRFFAERPEGSVSTLKIQRTQQEDSAVYLCASSGHREKTSYEQYFGPGTRLTVT.